These 10 T cell receptor beta chains share one sample of origin, sequenced in a study of cytotoxic CD8 clonotypes in ibrutinib-treated CLL. TCRdb keeps only in-frame clones here, not all; method: immunoSEQ multiplex PCR. The sample has a few hundred thousand clones; 80% are singletons. The starting material was PBMCs, obtained before ibrutinib treatment. These receptors were collected from a human donor with chronic lymphocytic leukemia.

The chain has TRBV6-1 and TRBJ2-1, with TRBD2 matching 7 bases. There are 14 residues in the CDR3. Germline CDR1 is MNHNS and CDR2 is SASEGT. V lost 6 bases and J lost 3; bases outside the gene matches: 5. The CDR3 bases are TGTGCCAGCAGGGACGGACTAGGCTACAATGAGCAGTTCTTC. It encodes CASRDGLGYNEQFF.

The DNA for the CDR3 is TGTGCCAGCAGTCCACCGACGGCGTATGGCTACACCTTC. Amino acid sequence: CASSPPTAYGYTF. This sequence joins TRBV28 and TRBJ1-2; no reliable D call. The CDR3 totals 13 residues. V lost 5 bases, J lost 5 bases, and 12 bases lay in between. Germline V CDR1 and CDR2: MDHEN, SYDVKM.

The V and J genes are TRBV5-1 and TRBJ2-7, with D maybe TRBD1 (6 bases). Trimming shortened V by 2 bases and J by 2 bases, and 17 bases separated the two germline ends. The CDR3 is 16 residues long. Per germline, CDR1 SGHRS and CDR2 YFSETQ. CDR3 in amino acids: CASSFRGQLGAYEQYF. DNA of the CDR3: TGCGCCAGCAGCTTTCGCGGACAGCTAGGTGCCTACGAGCAGTACTTC. The full variable domain, with the rest looked up from reference TRBV5-1 and TRBJ2-7, is KAGVTQTPRYLIKTRGQQVTLSCSPISGHRSVSWYQQTPGQGLQFLFEYFSETQRNKGNFPGRFSGRQFSNSRSEMNVSTLELGDSALYLCASSFRGQLGAYEQYFGPGTRLTVT.

This rearrangement joins TRBV19 to TRBJ2-3; D possibly matches TRBD1 or TRBD2 (6 bases each). Trimming took off 1 base at V and 2 bases at J, with 10 bases between the two ends. The CDR3 has 15 residues. Germline CDR1 LNHDA, CDR2 SQIVND (reference sequence). The CDR3 reads CASSIVGGSTDTQYF. As DNA, the CDR3 is TGTGCCAGTAGTATAGTGGGGGGCTCCACAGATACGCAGTATTTT. Variable domain in full (rest from reference TRBV19 and TRBJ2-3): DGGITQSPKYLFRKEGQNVTLSCEQNLNHDAMYWYRQDPGQGLRLIYYSQIVNDFQKGDIAEGYSVSREKKESFPLTVTSAQKNPTAFYLCASSIVGGSTDTQYFGPGTRLTVL.

This clone was found a few times. The chain joins TRBV2 to TRBJ2-1; D gene unclear. With 4 bases removed from V and 6 bases from J, the gap between germline ends came to 10 bases. The germline CDR1 and CDR2 sequences are SNHLY and FYNNEI. This CDR3 has 13 amino acids. As DNA, the CDR3 is TGTGCCAGCAGTGTCGAGACACTCAATGAGCAGTTCTTC. This translates into CASSVETLNEQFF.

The chain is built from TRBV27 and TRBJ2-2; D remains unclear. Trimming removed 6 bases from V and 1 base from J, with 12 bases in between. CDR1 MNHEY and CDR2 SMNVEV come from the germline V gene (reference sequence). The length of the CDR3 is 15 residues. The CDR3 region is CASSTHWRNTGELFF. The CDR3 bases are TGTGCCAGCAGCACACATTGGCGGAACACCGGGGAGCTGTTTTTT.

The chain employs TRBV7-6 and TRBJ2-2; TRBD1 matches at 11 bases. Germline V gene lookup returns CDR1 SGHVS and CDR2 FNYEAQ. J gave up 7 bases and V 6 bases, and 4 bases lay outside the gene matches. The CDR3 has 14 residues. CDR3 nucleotide sequence: TGTGCCAGCAGAGGACAGGGGGCTAACGGGGAGCTGTTTTTT. Its translation: CASRGQGANGELFF.

A single count supports this clone. The chain couples TRBV9 to TRBJ2-1, with unresolved D. The CDR3 has 13 amino acids. V lost 4 bases and J 2 bases, leaving 7 bases between the germline ends. Germline CDR1 and CDR2: SGDLS and YYNGEE. In DNA, the CDR3 is TGTGCCAGCAGCATAGGACCCTACAATGAGCAGTTCTTC. Translating it yields CASSIGPYNEQFF.

The V gene is TRBV10-3, the J gene TRBJ2-3; 12 bases line up with TRBD2. This CDR3 is built from 16 residues. The germline CDR1 and CDR2 sequences are ENHRY and SYGVKD. V dropped 10 bases and J dropped 0; count of bases not matched to a gene: 8. The CDR3 protein is CATASGRASSTDTQYF. As DNA, the CDR3 is TGTGCCACAGCTAGCGGGAGGGCCTCGAGCACAGATACGCAGTATTTT.

V and J are TRBV27 and TRBJ2-7; no reliable D call. V was trimmed by 4 bases and J by 3 bases, leaving 13 bases between them. The CDR3 contains 14 residues. Per the germline V gene, CDR1 is MNHEY and CDR2 is SMNVEV (reference sequence). Written as DNA, the CDR3 is TGTGCCAGCAGTTATTCTCGTGGCTTCTACGAGCAGTACTTC. Amino acid sequence: CASSYSRGFYEQYF.